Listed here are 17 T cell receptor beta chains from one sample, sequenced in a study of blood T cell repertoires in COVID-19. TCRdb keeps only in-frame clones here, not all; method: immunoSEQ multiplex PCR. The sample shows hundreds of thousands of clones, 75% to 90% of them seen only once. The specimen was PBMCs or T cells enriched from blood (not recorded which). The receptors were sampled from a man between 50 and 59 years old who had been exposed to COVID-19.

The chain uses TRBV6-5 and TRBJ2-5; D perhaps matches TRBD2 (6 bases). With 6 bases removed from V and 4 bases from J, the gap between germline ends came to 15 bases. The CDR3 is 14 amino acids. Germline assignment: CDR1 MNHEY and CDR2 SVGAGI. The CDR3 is CASRKGGVRETQYF. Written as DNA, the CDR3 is TGTGCCAGCAGAAAGGGCGGGGTCCGAGAGACCCAGTACTTC.

The CDR3 reads CASSRGAGGFADTQYF. Here the CDR3 DNA reads TGTGCCAGCAGTCGGGGAGCGGGAGGATTCGCAGATACGCAGTATTTT. The chain couples TRBV2 to TRBJ2-3; 9 bases match TRBD2. CDR3 length equals 16 residues. Germline trimming cut 5 bases from V and 4 bases from J; bases unmatched to any gene: 10. Germline V gene lookup returns CDR1 SNHLY and CDR2 FYNNEI.

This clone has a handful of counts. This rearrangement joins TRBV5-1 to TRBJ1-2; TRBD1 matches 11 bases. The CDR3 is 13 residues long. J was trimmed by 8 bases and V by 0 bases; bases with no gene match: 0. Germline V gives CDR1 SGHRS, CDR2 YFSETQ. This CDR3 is CASSLGTGGGYTF. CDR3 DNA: TGCGCCAGCAGCTTGGGGACAGGGGGCGGCTACACCTTC.

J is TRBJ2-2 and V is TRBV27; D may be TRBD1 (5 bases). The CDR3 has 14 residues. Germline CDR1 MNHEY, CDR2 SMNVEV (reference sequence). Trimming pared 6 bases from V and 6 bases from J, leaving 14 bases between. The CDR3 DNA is TGTGCCAGCAGACCCCAGGGTTCCCCCGGGGAGCTGTTTTTT. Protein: CASRPQGSPGELFF.

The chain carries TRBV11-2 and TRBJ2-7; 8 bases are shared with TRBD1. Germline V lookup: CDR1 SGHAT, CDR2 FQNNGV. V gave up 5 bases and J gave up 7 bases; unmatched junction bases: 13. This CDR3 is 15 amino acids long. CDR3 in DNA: TGTGCCAGCAGCGCCCGGACAGGGCTATTAGGAGAGCAGTACTTC. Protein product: CASSARTGLLGEQYF. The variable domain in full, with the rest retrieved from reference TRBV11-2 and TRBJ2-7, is EAGVAQSPRYKIIEKRQSVAFWCNPISGHATLYWYQQILGQGPKLLIQFQNNGVVDDSQLPKDRFSAERLKGVDSTLKIQPAKLEDSAVYLCASSARTGLLGEQYFGPGTRLTVT.

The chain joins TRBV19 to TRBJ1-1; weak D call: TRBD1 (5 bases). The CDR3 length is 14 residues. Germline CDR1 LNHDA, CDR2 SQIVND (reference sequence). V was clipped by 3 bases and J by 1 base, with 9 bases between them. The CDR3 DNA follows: TGTGCCAGTAGTATGGGTGGACAGAACACTGAAGCTTTCTTT. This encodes CASSMGGQNTEAFF.

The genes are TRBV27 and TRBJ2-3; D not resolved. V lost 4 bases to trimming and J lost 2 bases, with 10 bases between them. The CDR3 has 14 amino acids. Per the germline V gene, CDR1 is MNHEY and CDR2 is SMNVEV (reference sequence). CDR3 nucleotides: TGTGCCAGCAGTTCCCGGGTCCCCACAGATACGCAGTATTTT. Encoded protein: CASSSRVPTDTQYF.

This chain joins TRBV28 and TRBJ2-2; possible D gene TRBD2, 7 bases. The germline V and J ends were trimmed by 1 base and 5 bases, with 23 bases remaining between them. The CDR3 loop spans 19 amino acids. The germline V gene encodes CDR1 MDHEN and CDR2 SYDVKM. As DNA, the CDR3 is TGTGCCAGCAGTTTATTAAGGGGGGGTGCGGGAGTCCGGACCGGGGAGCTGTTTTTT. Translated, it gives CASSLLRGGAGVRTGELFF.

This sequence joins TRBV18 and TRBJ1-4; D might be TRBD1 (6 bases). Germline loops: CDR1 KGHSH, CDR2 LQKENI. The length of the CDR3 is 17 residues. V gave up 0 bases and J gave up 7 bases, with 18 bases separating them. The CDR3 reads CASSPPGFGTRGEKLFF. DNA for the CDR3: TGTGCCAGCTCACCACCCGGGTTCGGGACAAGGGGTGAAAAACTGTTTTTT.

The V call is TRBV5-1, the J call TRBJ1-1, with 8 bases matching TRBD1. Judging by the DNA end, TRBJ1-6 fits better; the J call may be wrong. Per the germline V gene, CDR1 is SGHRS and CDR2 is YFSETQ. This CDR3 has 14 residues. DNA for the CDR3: TGCGCCAGCAGCCAGGGACAGGCTGCGGTATTGCTCCACTTT. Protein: CASSQGQAAVLLHF.

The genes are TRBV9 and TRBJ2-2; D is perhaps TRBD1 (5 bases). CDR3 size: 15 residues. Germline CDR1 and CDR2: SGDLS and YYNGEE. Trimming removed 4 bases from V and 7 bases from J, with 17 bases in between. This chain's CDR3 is CASSPLGAHGGELFF. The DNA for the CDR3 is TGTGCCAGCAGCCCTTTAGGGGCGCATGGCGGGGAGCTGTTTTTT.

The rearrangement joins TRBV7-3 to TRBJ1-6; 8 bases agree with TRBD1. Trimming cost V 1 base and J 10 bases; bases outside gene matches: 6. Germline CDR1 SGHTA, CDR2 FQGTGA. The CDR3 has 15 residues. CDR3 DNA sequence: TGTGCCAGCAGCTTAAACGGGGCAGGGGGCTCACCCCTCCACTTT. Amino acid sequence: CASSLNGAGGSPLHF. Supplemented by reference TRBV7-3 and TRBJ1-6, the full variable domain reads GAGVSQTPSNKVTEKGKYVELRCDPISGHTALYWYRQSLGQGPEFLIYFQGTGAADDSGLPNDRFFAVRPEGSVSTLKIQRTERGDSAVYLCASSLNGAGGSPLHFGNGTRLTVT.

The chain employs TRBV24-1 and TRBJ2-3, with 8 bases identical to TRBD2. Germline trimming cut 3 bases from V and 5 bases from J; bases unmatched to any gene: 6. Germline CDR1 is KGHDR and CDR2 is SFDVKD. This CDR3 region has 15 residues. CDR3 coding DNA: TGTGCCACCAGTGATAGCGGGGGTCGCGGAGATACGCAGTATTTT. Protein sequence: CATSDSGGRGDTQYF.

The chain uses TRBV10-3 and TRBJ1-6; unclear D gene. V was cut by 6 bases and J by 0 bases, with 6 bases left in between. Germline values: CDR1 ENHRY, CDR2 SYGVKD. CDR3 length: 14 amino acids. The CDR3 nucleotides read TGTGCCATCAGCCCGGGCTCCTATAATTCACCCCTCCACTTT. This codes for CAISPGSYNSPLHF.

This CDR3 is CASSLGGDGDNEQFF. In nucleotides, the CDR3 is TGCGCCAGCAGCTTAGGGGGGGACGGAGACAATGAGCAGTTCTTC. This chain uses TRBV5-1 with TRBJ2-1; perhaps TRBD2 as D (7 bases). This CDR3 region has 15 residues. Looked up from germline, CDR1 is SGHRS and CDR2 is YFSETQ. The V end was cut by 2 bases, the J end by 5 bases, with 14 bases between.

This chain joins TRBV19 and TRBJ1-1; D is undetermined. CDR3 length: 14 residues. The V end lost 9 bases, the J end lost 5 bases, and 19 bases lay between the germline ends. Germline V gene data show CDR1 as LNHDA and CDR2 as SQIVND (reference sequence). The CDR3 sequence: CASKPPGMGTEAFF. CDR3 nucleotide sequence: TGTGCCAGCAAACCTCCGGGAATGGGGACTGAAGCTTTCTTT. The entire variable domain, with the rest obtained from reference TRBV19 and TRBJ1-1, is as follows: DGGITQSPKYLFRKEGQNVTLSCEQNLNHDAMYWYRQDPGQGLRLIYYSQIVNDFQKGDIAEGYSVSREKKESFPLTVTSAQKNPTAFYLCASKPPGMGTEAFFGQGTRLTVV.

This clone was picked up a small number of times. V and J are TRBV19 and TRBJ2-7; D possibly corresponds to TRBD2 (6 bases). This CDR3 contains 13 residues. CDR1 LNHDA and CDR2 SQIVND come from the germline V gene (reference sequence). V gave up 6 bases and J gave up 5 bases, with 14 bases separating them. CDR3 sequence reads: CASRRRTTNEQYF. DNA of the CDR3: TGTGCCAGTAGACGGAGGACTACTAACGAGCAGTACTTC.